The T cell receptor beta chain under discussion was sequenced for a study of PD-L1 blockade in urothelial cancer. About the study: About 90% of the 29 patients were men who had bladder-origin urothelial cancer. Blood was analyzed 3 weeks (second dose) and 6 weeks after treatment start.

TCRdb's table, derived via immunoSEQ multiplex PCR, lists solely in-frame clones and lacks some. The repertoire includes 100,000 to 150,000 clones, around 85% of them detected once, and 2.5% to 3.5% sits in the top ten. The CDR3 is 15 residues long. With 4 bases removed from V and 4 bases from J, the gap between germline ends came to 18 bases. Germline CDR1 reads SGHRS; CDR2 reads YFSETQ. This sample's time point: pretreatment peripheral blood. The specimen was PBMCs, collected around atezolizumab (anti-PD-L1) treatment. The rearrangement uses TRBV5-1 and TRBJ2-7, with D hard to call. This clonotype was obtained from a man between 45 and 60 years old with urothelial cancer. The CDR3 here is CASSGGTYAGYEQYF. In DNA, the CDR3 is TGCGCCAGCAGCGGCGGAACATATGCCGGGTACGAGCAGTACTTC.